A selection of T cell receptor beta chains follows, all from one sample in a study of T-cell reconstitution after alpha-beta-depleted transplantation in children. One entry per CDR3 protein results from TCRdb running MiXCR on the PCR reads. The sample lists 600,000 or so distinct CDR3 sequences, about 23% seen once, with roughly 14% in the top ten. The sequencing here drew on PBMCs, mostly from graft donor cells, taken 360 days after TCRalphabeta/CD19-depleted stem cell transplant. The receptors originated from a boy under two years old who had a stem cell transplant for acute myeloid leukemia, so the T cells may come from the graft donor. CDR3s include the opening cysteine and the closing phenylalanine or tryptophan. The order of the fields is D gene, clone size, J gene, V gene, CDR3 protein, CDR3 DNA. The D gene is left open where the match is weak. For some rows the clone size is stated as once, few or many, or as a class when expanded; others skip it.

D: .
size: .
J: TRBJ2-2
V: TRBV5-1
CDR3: CASSRVGEKNTGELFF
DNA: TGCGCCAGCAGCCGCGTCGGGGAGAAGAACACCGGGGAGCTGTTTTTT

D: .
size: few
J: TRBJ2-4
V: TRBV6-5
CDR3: CASSYLAGSAKNIQYF
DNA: TGTGCCAGCAGTTACTTGGCAGGGTCGGCCAAAAACATTCAGTACTTC

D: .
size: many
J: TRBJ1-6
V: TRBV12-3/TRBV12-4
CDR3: CASSPGGLSYNSPLHF
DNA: TGTGCCAGCAGCCCCGGAGGGCTCTCCTATAATTCACCCCTCCACTTT

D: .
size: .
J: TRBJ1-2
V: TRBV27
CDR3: CASSSGVDGYTF
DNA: TGTGCCAGCAGTTCAGGGGTGGATGGCTACACCTTC

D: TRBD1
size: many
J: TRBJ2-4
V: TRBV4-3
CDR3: CASSQDSLGTGAVGNIQYF
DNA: TGCGCCAGCAGCCAAGATTCTCTAGGGACAGGGGCTGTCGGGAACATTCAGTACTTC

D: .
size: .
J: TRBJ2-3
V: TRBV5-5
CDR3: CASSLISAGTTDTQYF
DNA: TGTGCCAGCAGCCTAATTTCGGCAGGGACCACAGATACGCAGTATTTT

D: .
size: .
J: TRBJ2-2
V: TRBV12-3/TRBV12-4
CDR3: CASSFRGGSNTGELFF
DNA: TGTGCCAGCAGTTTCCGAGGGGGGTCGAACACCGGGGAGCTGTTTTTT

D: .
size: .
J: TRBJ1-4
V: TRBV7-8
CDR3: CASSLPAGVRGEKLFF
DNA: TGTGCCAGCAGCTTACCCGCAGGGGTACGAGGCGAAAAACTGTTTTTT

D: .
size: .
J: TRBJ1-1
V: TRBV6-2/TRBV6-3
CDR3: CASSYSSETEAFF
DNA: TGTGCCAGCAGTTACTCGTCCGAAACTGAAGCTTTCTTT

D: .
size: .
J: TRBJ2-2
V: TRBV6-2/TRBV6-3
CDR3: CASIQSNTGELFF
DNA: TGTGCCAGCATACAATCGAACACCGGGGAGCTGTTTTTT

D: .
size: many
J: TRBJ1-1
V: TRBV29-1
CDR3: CSPTSRMNTEAFF
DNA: TGCAGCCCTACAAGCAGGATGAACACTGAAGCTTTCTTT

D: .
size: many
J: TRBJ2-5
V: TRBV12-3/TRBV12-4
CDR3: CASGEAGLETQYF
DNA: TGTGCCAGCGGAGAGGCAGGGTTGGAGACCCAGTACTTC

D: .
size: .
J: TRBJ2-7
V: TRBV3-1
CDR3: CASSFAPMYEQYF
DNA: TGTGCCAGCAGCTTTGCCCCGATGTACGAGCAGTACTTC

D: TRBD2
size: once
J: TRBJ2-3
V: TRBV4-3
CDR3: CASSRRTSGDLVDTQYF
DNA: TGCGCCAGCAGCCGGCGGACTAGCGGGGACCTTGTAGATACGCAGTATTTT

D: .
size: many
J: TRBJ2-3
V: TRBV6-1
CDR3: CASSLTPGTSTDTQYF
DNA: TGTGCCAGCAGTCTAACGCCGGGAACAAGCACAGATACGCAGTATTTT

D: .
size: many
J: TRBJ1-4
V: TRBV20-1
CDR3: CSARGARELFF
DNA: TGCAGTGCTAGGGGCGCCCGTGAACTGTTTTTT

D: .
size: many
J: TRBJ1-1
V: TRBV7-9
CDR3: CASTFRVQVNTEAFF
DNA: TGTGCCAGCACCTTCAGAGTACAGGTGAACACTGAAGCTTTCTTT

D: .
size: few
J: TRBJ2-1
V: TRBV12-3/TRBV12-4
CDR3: CASSLAANGQFF
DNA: TGTGCCAGCAGTTTGGCGGCCAACGGGCAGTTCTTC

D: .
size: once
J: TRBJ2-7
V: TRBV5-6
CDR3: CARSPGLLCGEQYF
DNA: TGTGCCAGGAGCCCGGGGCTCCTCTGCGGGGAGCAGTACTTC

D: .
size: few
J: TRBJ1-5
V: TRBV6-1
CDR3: CASRPGDYSNQPQHF
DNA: TGTGCCAGCAGGCCAGGGGATTATAGCAATCAGCCCCAGCATTTT

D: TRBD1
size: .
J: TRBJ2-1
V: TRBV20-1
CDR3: CSARRTGGPLSSYNEQFF
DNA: TGCAGTGCTAGAAGGACAGGGGGCCCCTTGAGCTCCTACAATGAGCAGTTCTTC

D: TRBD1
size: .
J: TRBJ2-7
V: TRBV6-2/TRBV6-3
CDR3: CASKTGGNSYEQYF
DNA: TGTGCCAGCAAGACAGGGGGTAATTCCTACGAGCAGTACTTC

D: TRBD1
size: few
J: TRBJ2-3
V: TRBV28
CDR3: CASSLTGQRITDTQYF
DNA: TGTGCCAGCAGTTTAACGGGACAGAGAATCACAGATACGCAGTATTTT

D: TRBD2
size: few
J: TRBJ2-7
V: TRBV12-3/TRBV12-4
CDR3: CASSSSGGAGEQYF
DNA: TGTGCCAGCAGTTCTAGCGGGGGGGCCGGCGAGCAGTACTTC

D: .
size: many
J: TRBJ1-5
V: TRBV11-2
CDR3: CASSLDRQGYQPQHF
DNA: TGTGCCAGCAGCTTAGATAGGCAGGGGTATCAGCCCCAGCATTTT

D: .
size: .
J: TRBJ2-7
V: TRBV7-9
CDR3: CASSGGTNDAYEQYF
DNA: TGTGCCAGCAGCGGGGGGACCAACGATGCGTACGAGCAGTACTTC

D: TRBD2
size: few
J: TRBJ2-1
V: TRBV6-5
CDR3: CASSYLRGAYNEQFF
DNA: TGTGCCAGCAGTTACTTGCGGGGGGCCTACAATGAGCAGTTCTTC

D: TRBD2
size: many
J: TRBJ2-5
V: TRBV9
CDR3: CASSGSGGVKETQYF
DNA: TGTGCCAGCAGCGGTAGCGGGGGGGTTAAAGAGACCCAGTACTTC

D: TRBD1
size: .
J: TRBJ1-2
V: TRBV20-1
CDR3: CSRTRTGIYGYTF
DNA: TGCAGTCGAACCCGGACAGGCATCTATGGCTACACCTTC

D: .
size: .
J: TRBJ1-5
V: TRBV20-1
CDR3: CSILADNQPQHF
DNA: TGCAGTATATTGGCGGATAATCAGCCCCAGCATTTT

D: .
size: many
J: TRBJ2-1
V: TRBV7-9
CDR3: CASSPGTAPRQFF
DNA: TGTGCCAGCAGCCCCGGGACCGCGCCGCGGCAGTTCTTC

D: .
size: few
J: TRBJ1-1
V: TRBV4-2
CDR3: CASSQENPGMVRVMNTEAFF
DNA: TGTGCCAGCAGCCAAGAGAACCCAGGGATGGTAAGGGTGATGAACACTGAAGCTTTCTTT

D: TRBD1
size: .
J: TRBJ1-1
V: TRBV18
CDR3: CASSPDRGAEAFF
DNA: TGTGCCAGCTCACCCGACAGGGGCGCTGAAGCTTTCTTT

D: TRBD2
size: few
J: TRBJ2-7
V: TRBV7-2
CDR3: CASSLVAGSHEQYF
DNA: TGTGCCAGCAGCTTAGTAGCGGGGTCCCACGAGCAGTACTTC

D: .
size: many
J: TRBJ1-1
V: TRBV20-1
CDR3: CSGWMNTEAFF
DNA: TGCAGTGGTTGGATGAACACTGAAGCTTTCTTT

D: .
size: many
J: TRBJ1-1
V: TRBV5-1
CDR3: CASSLGGKHTEAFF
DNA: TGCGCCAGCAGCTTGGGAGGGAAACACACTGAAGCTTTCTTT

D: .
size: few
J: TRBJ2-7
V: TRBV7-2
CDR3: CASSLVFGGLPYEQYF
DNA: TGTGCCAGCAGCTTAGTCTTTGGCGGGTTACCCTACGAGCAGTACTTC

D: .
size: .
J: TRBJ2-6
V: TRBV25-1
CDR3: CASSEAGTGANVLTF
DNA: TGTGCCAGCAGTGAAGCGGGGACTGGGGCCAACGTCCTGACTTTC

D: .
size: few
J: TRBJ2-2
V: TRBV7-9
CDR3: CASTQPPGELFF
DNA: TGTGCCAGCACCCAACCCCCCGGGGAGCTGTTTTTT

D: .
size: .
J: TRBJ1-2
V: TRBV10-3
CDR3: CAISEDELGPFGDGYTF
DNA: TGTGCCATCAGTGAAGACGAACTGGGACCGTTCGGGGATGGCTACACCTTC

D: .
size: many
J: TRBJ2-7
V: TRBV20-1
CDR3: CSASKDSYEQYF
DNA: TGCAGTGCTAGTAAAGATTCTTACGAGCAGTACTTC

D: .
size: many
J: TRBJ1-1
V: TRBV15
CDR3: CATSRGTTRERAFF
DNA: TGTGCCACCAGCAGAGGGACAACCCGAGAGAGAGCTTTCTTT

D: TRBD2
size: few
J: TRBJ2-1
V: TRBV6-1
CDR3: CASSRPLAGGLSEQFF
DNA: TGTGCCAGCAGCCGACCCCTAGCGGGGGGGCTTTCCGAGCAGTTCTTC

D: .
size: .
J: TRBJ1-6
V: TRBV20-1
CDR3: CSARDNRLSYNSPLHF
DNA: TGCAGTGCTAGAGATAATCGCCTCTCCTATAATTCACCCCTCCACTTT

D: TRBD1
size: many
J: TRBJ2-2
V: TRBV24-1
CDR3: CATSDTTGYDTGELFF
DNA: TGTGCCACCAGTGACACGACAGGGTATGACACCGGGGAGCTGTTTTTT

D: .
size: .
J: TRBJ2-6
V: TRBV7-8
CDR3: CASSLVRSALAGPGANVLTF
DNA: TGTGCCAGCAGCTTAGTTAGGTCGGCACTAGCTGGGCCTGGGGCCAACGTCCTGACTTTC

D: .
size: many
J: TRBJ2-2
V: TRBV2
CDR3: CASSDRGKDTGELFF
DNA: TGTGCCAGCAGTGACAGGGGTAAAGACACCGGGGAGCTGTTTTTT

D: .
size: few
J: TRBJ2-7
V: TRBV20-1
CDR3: CSATRTVPYEQYF
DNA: TGCAGTGCGACTCGGACAGTACCTTACGAGCAGTACTTC